Included here is one TCR beta chain sequence, with context. Its matching antigen is unknown. Per the germline V gene, CDR1 is SGHTA and CDR2 is FQGTGA. The ends lost 0 bases at V and 5 bases at J; junction bases unmatched: 18. This CDR3 contains 22 residues. The data derive from a study of T cell clonotyping in hematopoietic cell transplantation. Study-wide points: Pathologically expanded recipient clonotypes increased progressively from day 30 to day 180 as diversity fell. Few recipient clonotypes overlapped donors; over 97% were de novo at given depth.

Indicated time point: recipient sample about 28 days before transplant, after cytoreduction. TCRdb's copy holds only in-frame clones and misses some; the assay was immunoSEQ multiplex PCR. Of 7,000 to 9,500 clones in the sample, 88% were seen once. The TCR comes from a man between 60 and 75 years old with acute myeloid leukemia. Some clones in this sample may be carry-over from other donors' samples. The sample in question was peripheral blood mononuclear cells, obtained before stem cell transplant. J is TRBJ2-3 and V is TRBV7-3; 15 bases match TRBD2. In DNA, the CDR3 is TGTGCCAGCAGCTTAACGTTTCCCCCCGGGACTAGCGGGGGGAGGGTCGGAGATACGCAGTATTTT. Protein: CASSLTFPPGTSGGRVGDTQYF.